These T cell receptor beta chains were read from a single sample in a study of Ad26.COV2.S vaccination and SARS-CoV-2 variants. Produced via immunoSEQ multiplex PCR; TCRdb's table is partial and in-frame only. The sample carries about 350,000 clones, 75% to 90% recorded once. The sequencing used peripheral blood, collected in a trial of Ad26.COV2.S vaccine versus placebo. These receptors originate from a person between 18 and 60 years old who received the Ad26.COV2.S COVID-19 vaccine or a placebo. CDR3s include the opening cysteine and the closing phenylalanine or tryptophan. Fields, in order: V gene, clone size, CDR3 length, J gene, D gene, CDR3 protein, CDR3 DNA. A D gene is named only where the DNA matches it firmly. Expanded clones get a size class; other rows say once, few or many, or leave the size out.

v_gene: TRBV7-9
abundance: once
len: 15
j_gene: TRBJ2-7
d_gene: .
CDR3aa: CASSFGSQGAYEQYF
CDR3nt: TGTGCCAGCAGCTTTGGTTCCCAGGGTGCCTACGAGCAGTACTTC

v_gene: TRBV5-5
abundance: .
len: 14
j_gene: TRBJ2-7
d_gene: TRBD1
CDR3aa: CASSLTGTAYEQYF
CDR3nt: TGTGCCAGCAGCTTGACCGGGACAGCCTACGAGCAGTACTTC

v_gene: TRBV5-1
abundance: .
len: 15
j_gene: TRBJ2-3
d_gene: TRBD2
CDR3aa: CASSPGLSETDTQYF
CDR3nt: TGCGCCAGCAGCCCGGGACTATCCGAAACAGATACGCAGTATTTT

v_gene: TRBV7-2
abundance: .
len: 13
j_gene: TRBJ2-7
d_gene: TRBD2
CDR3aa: CASSLPRGDEQYF
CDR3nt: TGTGCCAGCAGCCTTCCCCGGGGGGACGAGCAGTACTTC

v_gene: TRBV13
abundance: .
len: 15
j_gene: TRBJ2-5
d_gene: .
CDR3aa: CASSSGLEVKETQYF
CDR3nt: TGTGCCAGCAGCTCCGGATTGGAGGTCAAGGAGACCCAGTACTTC

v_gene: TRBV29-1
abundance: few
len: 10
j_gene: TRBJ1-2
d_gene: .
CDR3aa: CSVGSDGYTF
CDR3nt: TGCAGCGTTGGCTCAGACGGCTACACCTTC

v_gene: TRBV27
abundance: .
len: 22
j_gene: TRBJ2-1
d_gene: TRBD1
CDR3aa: CASRPGQGVGAVVWGSYNEQFF
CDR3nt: TGTGCCAGCAGGCCGGGACAGGGGGTCGGTGCCGTCGTTTGGGGCTCCTACAATGAGCAGTTCTTC

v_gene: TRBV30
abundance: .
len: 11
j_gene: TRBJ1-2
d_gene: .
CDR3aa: CAWNQNGGYTF
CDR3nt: TGTGCCTGGAACCAGAACGGTGGCTACACCTTC

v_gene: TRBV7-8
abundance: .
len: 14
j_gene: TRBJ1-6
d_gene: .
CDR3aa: CASSLGQRNSPLHF
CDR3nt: TGTGCCAGCAGCTTAGGGCAGAGGAATTCACCCCTCCACTTT

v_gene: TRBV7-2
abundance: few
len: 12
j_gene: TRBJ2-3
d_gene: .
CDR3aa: CASSMRVDTQYF
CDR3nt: TGTGCCAGCAGCATGCGTGTGGATACGCAGTATTTT

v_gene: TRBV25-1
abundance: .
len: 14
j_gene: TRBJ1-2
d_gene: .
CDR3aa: CASSGQGMVGGYTF
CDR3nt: TGTGCCAGCAGTGGTCAGGGGATGGTAGGCGGCTACACCTTC

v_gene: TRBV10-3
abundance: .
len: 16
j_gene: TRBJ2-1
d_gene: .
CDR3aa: CAISETGRSSYNEQFF
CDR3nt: TGTGCCATCAGTGAGACGGGACGGAGCTCCTACAATGAGCAGTTCTTC

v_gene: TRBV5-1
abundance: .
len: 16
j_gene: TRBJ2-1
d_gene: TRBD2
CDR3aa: CASRTRGLAGVNEQFF
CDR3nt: TGCGCCAGCAGAACTAGGGGACTAGCGGGAGTCAATGAGCAGTTCTTC

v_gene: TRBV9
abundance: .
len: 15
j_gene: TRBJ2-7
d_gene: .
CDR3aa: CASSPLARSSYEQYF
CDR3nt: TGTGCCAGCAGTCCGCTAGCTCGGAGCTCCTACGAGCAGTACTTC

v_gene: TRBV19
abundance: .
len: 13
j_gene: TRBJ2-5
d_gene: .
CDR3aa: CASSRPGGETQYF
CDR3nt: TGTGCCAGTAGTAGGCCAGGCGGGGAGACCCAGTACTTC

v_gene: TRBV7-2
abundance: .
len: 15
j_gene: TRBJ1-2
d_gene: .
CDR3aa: CASSLSEGGGYGYTF
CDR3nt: TGTGCCAGCAGCCTATCCGAGGGGGGTGGCTATGGCTACACCTTC

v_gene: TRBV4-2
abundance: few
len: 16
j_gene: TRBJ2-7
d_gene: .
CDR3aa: CASSQTGRTFSYEQYF
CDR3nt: TGTGCCAGCAGCCAAACCGGGCGGACCTTTTCCTACGAGCAGTACTTC

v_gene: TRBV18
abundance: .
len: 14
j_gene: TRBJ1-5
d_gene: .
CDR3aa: CASSPDSLNQPQHF
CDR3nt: TGTGCCAGCTCACCCGACAGCCTCAATCAGCCCCAGCATTTT